This T cell receptor beta chain was captured in a study of blood T cell repertoires in COVID-19. Per germline, CDR1 LGHDT and CDR2 YNNKEL (reference sequence). The CDR3 length is 15 residues. V lost 4 bases to trimming and J lost 7 bases, with 14 bases between them. Per the authors' pipeline: Amplification from reference gene primers served as the basis for estimated nucleated cell counts. Assay: immunoSEQ multiplex PCR; the TCRdb copy retains only in-frame clones and omits some. From that table come the V and J calls and clone size; the DNA was used to work out D and trimming. The sample lists 69,000 or so clones; almost 90% were seen once.

The clonotype was recovered from a man in his fifties or sixties with acute or convalescent COVID-19. The J gene is TRBJ1-6, the V gene TRBV3-1 (or the pseudogene TRBV3-2), with D maybe TRBD1 (6 bases). The specimen was peripheral blood. DNA of the CDR3: TGTGCCAGCAGCCCCCGGACAGTAAACAATTCACCCCTCCACTTT. This translates into CASSPRTVNNSPLHF.